This paragraph reports one T cell receptor beta chain. The antigen is not known. Germline CDR1 LGHNA, CDR2 YNFKEQ. The CDR3 loop spans 16 amino acids. The V gene end was trimmed by 4 bases and the J gene end by 6 bases; junction bases not matched to a gene: 13. Repertoires were generated with immunoSEQ multiplex PCR, while TCRdb's copy carries only in-frame clones and drops some. The sample holds approximately 100,000 clones, about nine tenths seen once. These data originate in a study of OX40 agonist ivuxolimab in advanced cancers. Study in general: Prior anti-PD-1, anti-PD-L1 or anti-CTLA-4 therapy was allowed; roughly 40% had some. Findings of the study overall: Expanded peripheral T-cell antigen specificity went undetermined. Among the lowest peripheral clonal expansion occurred in 0.1-3.0 mg/kg partial responders.

The specimen was CD4+ or CD8+ T cells sorted from blood, collected in a trial of the OX40 agonist ivuxolimab. The chain uses TRBV4-2 and TRBJ1-2; 8 nucleotides align to TRBD1. The receptor was isolated from an adult with an advanced solid tumor such as melanoma, head and neck, liver or kidney cancer. Here the CDR3 reads CASSRTGTFVRNGYTF. CDR3 sequence (DNA): TGTGCCAGCAGCCGGACAGGGACATTCGTACGGAATGGCTACACCTTC.